Following are 29 T cell receptor beta chains from one sample sequenced in a study of T-cell reconstitution after alpha-beta-depleted transplantation in children. Preparing the TCRbeta library involved the use of unique molecular identifiers. TCRdb re-called the PCR reads with MiXCR, one entry per CDR3 protein. The table includes approximately 500,000 distinct CDR3 sequences, roughly a tenth detected once. The sequencing here drew on PBMCs, taken before TCRalphabeta/CD19-depleted stem cell transplant. The receptors shown here come from a child younger than 10 with inherited bone marrow failure, due to receive a stem cell transplant.

The table lists this clonotype with many counts. This chain connects TRBV12-3 or TRBV12-4 to TRBJ2-5; D is unresolved. This CDR3 comprises 13 residues. V was cut by 3 bases and J by 4 bases, with 9 bases left in between. The CDR3 reads CASSLLAGETQYF. Written as DNA, the CDR3 is TGTGCCAGCAGTTTGTTGGCCGGAGAGACCCAGTACTTC.

At least ten counts were recorded for this clonotype. This chain joins TRBV28 and TRBJ2-5, with a weak D call TRBD2 (7 bases). The germline gives CDR1 MDHEN, CDR2 SYDVKM. Trimming took 6 bases from V and 0 from J, leaving 20 bases between them. The CDR3 has 17 residues. The CDR3 reads CASSLRGGGWYQETQYF. The CDR3 bases are TGTGCCAGCAGCTTGAGGGGGGGCGGGTGGTACCAAGAGACCCAGTACTTC.

This clonotype was recorded at least ten times. The chain has TRBV7-9 and TRBJ1-1, with D unresolved. V lost 1 base and J 3 bases, leaving 12 bases between the germline ends. This CDR3 has 15 amino acids. Germline V gene lookup returns CDR1 SEHNR and CDR2 FQNEAQ (reference sequence). The CDR3 sequence: CASSLDSREDTEAFF. The CDR3 region has the DNA TGTGCCAGCAGCTTAGATAGTAGGGAGGACACTGAAGCTTTCTTT.

This clonotype was counted many times. The V call is TRBV10-3, the J call TRBJ2-2; D gene ambiguous. The CDR3 runs 13 residues. Trimming left V 3 bases short and J 0 bases short, with 2 bases between. Per germline, CDR1 ENHRY and CDR2 SYGVKD. CDR3 loop: CAISDANTGELFF. The DNA of the CDR3 is TGTGCCATCAGTGATGCGAACACCGGGGAGCTGTTTTTT.

This clonotype was seen many times. The genes are TRBV12-3 or TRBV12-4 and TRBJ2-4; D not certain. This CDR3 has 11 amino acids. V was pared by 8 bases and J by 14 bases, with 16 bases between. DNA of the CDR3: TGTGCCAGCTCATTCTCAGGCCCAAAGTACTTC. It codes for CASSFSGPKYF.

The genes are TRBV19 and TRBJ1-5, with D maybe TRBD1 (6 bases). CDR1 LNHDA and CDR2 SQIVND come from the germline V gene (reference sequence). The V end was cut by 2 bases, the J end by 3 bases, with 11 bases between. The length of the CDR3 is 15 residues. The CDR3 DNA is TGTGCCAGTAGTATAACGGACAGATTCAATCAGCCCCAGCATTTT. This gives the protein CASSITDRFNQPQHF.

V gene TRBV4-3 combines with J gene TRBJ2-1; 9 bases fit TRBD2. V trimming: 4 bases; J trimming: 8 bases; junction bases outside the gene matches: 12. The V gene's germline CDR1 is LGHNA and CDR2 YSLEER. The CDR3 consists of 16 residues. CDR3 sequence reads: CASSRSSGSLGDEQFF. The DNA for the CDR3 is TGCGCCAGCAGCCGTAGTAGCGGGAGTTTGGGTGATGAGCAGTTCTTC.

This clonotype was found many times. The genes are TRBV29-1 and TRBJ1-3, with a possible D match to TRBD1 (6 bases). This CDR3 has 13 residues. Germline loops: CDR1 SQVTM, CDR2 ANQGSEA. Trimming removed 7 bases at V and 4 bases at J, with 14 bases between. The CDR3 DNA follows: TGCAGCGCAAGCGGGGGGCAGGGAAACACCATATATTTT. Its protein product is CSASGGQGNTIYF.

The sample holds many counts of this clonotype. The chain couples TRBV6-1 to TRBJ1-5; 10 bases align to TRBD1. This CDR3 has 14 amino acids. Germline assignment: CDR1 MNHNS and CDR2 SASEGT. J was trimmed by 6 bases and V by 4 bases; bases with no gene match: 3. CDR3 amino acids: CASSAGTGVQPQHF. CDR3 DNA: TGTGCCAGCAGTGCCGGGACAGGGGTTCAGCCCCAGCATTTT.

The table lists this clonotype with many counts. This chain joins TRBV5-1 and TRBJ2-2; D call uncertain. Germline-derived CDR1 and CDR2 are SGHRS and YFSETQ. V lost 3 bases to trimming and J lost 2 bases, with 11 bases between them. CDR3 length: 15 residues. The CDR3 sequence: CASSSRLSNTGELFF. CDR3 nucleotide sequence: TGCGCCAGCAGCTCTAGGCTGTCTAACACCGGGGAGCTGTTTTTT.

V usage is TRBV29-1 and J usage is TRBJ2-7, with D perhaps being TRBD1 or TRBD2 (5 bases each). The germline CDR1 and CDR2 sequences are SQVTM and ANQGSEA. The CDR3 runs 13 residues. V was pared by 5 bases and J by 4 bases, with 15 bases between. As DNA, the CDR3 is TGCAGCGTTTCCGGGACCGCAGTGTACGAGCAGTACTTC. Amino acid sequence: CSVSGTAVYEQYF.

This clonotype was found many times. V is TRBV4-2 and J is TRBJ2-6, with 13 bases fitting TRBD2. The CDR3 loop spans 19 amino acids. CDR1 and CDR2 from the germline V gene are LGHNA and YNFKEQ. The V gene end was trimmed by 2 bases and the J gene end by 1 base; junction bases not matched to a gene: 5. The CDR3 sequence is CASSQWGLAGPSGANVLTF. The CDR3 bases are TGTGCCAGCAGCCAATGGGGACTAGCGGGGCCATCTGGGGCCAACGTCCTGACTTTC.

The J gene is TRBJ1-1, the V gene TRBV19; D is uncertain. V was shortened by 5 bases and J by 2 bases, with 18 bases between the two germline ends. Germline CDR1 and CDR2: LNHDA and SQIVND (reference sequence). This CDR3 comprises 16 residues. CDR3 in amino acids: CASSREREGLNTEAFF. CDR3 DNA sequence: TGTGCCAGTAGTCGGGAGCGGGAAGGACTAAACACTGAAGCTTTCTTT.

In this sample, this clonotype turned up a few times. This chain links TRBV28 with TRBJ2-7; D is possibly TRBD2 (5 bases). The CDR3 loop spans 17 amino acids. The germline CDR1 and CDR2 sequences are MDHEN and SYDVKM. Trimming cost V 5 bases and J 3 bases, with 23 bases left between them. The DNA for the CDR3 is TGTGCCAGCAGTCTCACCTTTTACGGACTGATAAACTACGAGCAGTACTTC. Protein product: CASSLTFYGLINYEQYF. The full variable domain, in which reference TRBV28 and TRBJ2-7 provide the parts outside the CDR3, is DVKVTQSSRYLVKRTGEKVFLECVQDMDHENMFWYRQDPGLGLRLIYFSYDVKMKEKGDIPEGYSVSREKKERFSLILESASTNQTSMYLCASSLTFYGLINYEQYFGPGTRLTVT.

The chain couples TRBV5-5 to TRBJ2-7; no definite D call. The CDR3 is 14 residues long. The germline V and J ends were trimmed by 4 bases and 2 bases, with 13 bases remaining between them. The germline V gene encodes CDR1 SGHKS and CDR2 YYEKEE (reference sequence). The CDR3 DNA reads as TGTGCCAGCAGCGTGATGACGGCCGCCTACGAGCAGTACTTC. It translates to CASSVMTAAYEQYF.

This clonotype was seen ten or more times. This chain links TRBV21-1 with TRBJ2-3. TRBV21-1 is a pseudogene locus. This CDR3 contains 16 residues. This chain's CDR3 is CASSKEAIGFPDTQYF. In DNA form, the CDR3 reads TGTGCCAGCAGCAAAGAGGCAATAGGGTTTCCAGATACGCAGTATTTT.

This clonotype has at least ten counts. CDR3: CASSWTGKNIQYF. CDR3 DNA: TGTGCCAGCAGCTGGACAGGGAAAAACATTCAGTACTTC. The chain is built from TRBV7-2 and TRBJ2-4; the match to TRBD1 covers 8 bases. Germline V CDR1 and CDR2: SGHTA, FQGNSA. V was clipped by 4 bases and J by 4 bases; unmatched bases: 0. This CDR3 has 13 residues.

This clonotype was recorded at least ten times. The chain has TRBV28 and TRBJ2-7, with no clear D. Deletions cut 4 bases from V and 3 bases from J, with 10 bases between. Per the germline V gene, CDR1 is MDHEN and CDR2 is SYDVKM. The CDR3 contains 13 residues. The CDR3 protein is CASSWTARYEQYF. CDR3 DNA sequence: TGTGCCAGCAGTTGGACGGCCCGCTACGAGCAGTACTTC.

There are many counts of this clonotype. This chain joins TRBV5-1 and TRBJ2-7; no clear D gene. There are 12 residues in the CDR3. V shed 9 bases and J shed 4 bases, with 14 bases lying between them. The germline V gene has CDR1 SGHRS and CDR2 YFSETQ. CDR3 sequence (DNA): TGCGCCATCCTTTACCAACCTTACGAGCAGTACTTC. This codes for CAILYQPYEQYF.

At least ten counts were recorded for this clonotype. The chain employs TRBV12-3 or TRBV12-4 and TRBJ1-6; 10 bases are a match to TRBD1. V shed 5 bases and J 6 bases; nucleotides not matched to a gene: 4. CDR3 size: 15 residues. The CDR3 DNA reads TGTGCCAGCAGTCCCCGACAGGGGGCTAATTCACCCCTCCACTTT. Its protein is CASSPRQGANSPLHF.

This clonotype was recorded many times. The chain joins TRBV27 to TRBJ2-3; TRBD2 might be the D (6 bases). Per germline, CDR1 MNHEY and CDR2 SMNVEV (reference sequence). The V end was cut by 3 bases, the J end by 3 bases, with 13 bases between. This CDR3 comprises 15 residues. CDR3 sequence (DNA): TGTGCCAGCAGTTTTGTGGGAGGAGGAACAGATACGCAGTATTTT. It codes for CASSFVGGGTDTQYF.

This clonotype came up many times. This sequence joins TRBV7-6 and TRBJ2-7, with no clear D. The CDR3 has 13 residues. Between the trimmed V and J ends, which lost 0 bases and 0 bases, there was a span of 3 bases. Germline CDR1 SGHVS, CDR2 FNYEAQ. Written as DNA, the CDR3 is TGTGCCAGCAGCTTAGCCCACTCCTACGAGCAGTACTTC. It translates to CASSLAHSYEQYF. Drawing the rest from reference TRBV7-6 and TRBJ2-7, the complete variable domain is GAGVSQSPRYKVTKRGQDVALRCDPISGHVSLYWYRQALGQGPEFLTYFNYEAQQDKSGLPNDRFSAERPEGSISTLTIQRTEQRDSAMYRCASSLAHSYEQYFGPGTRLTVT.

The chain combines TRBV29-1 with TRBJ1-6, with D maybe TRBD1 (5 bases). In germline, CDR1 is SQVTM, CDR2 ANQGSEA. Trimming took off 5 bases at V and 9 bases at J, with 14 bases between the two ends. The length of the CDR3 is 13 residues. The CDR3 sequence: CSVKSTTGSPLHF. DNA for the CDR3: TGCAGCGTTAAGTCGACTACAGGTTCACCCCTCCACTTT.

This clonotype was counted a few times. This chain joins TRBV7-9 and TRBJ2-1; tentative D call: TRBD2 (6 bases). Trimming left V 0 bases short and J 2 bases short, with 14 bases between. This CDR3 contains 17 residues. Looked up from germline, CDR1 is SEHNR and CDR2 is FQNEAQ (reference sequence). The CDR3: CASSLAHLSGPYNEQFF. DNA for the CDR3: TGTGCCAGCAGCTTAGCCCACCTTAGCGGCCCCTACAATGAGCAGTTCTTC.

This clonotype has a count of ten or more. The chain carries TRBV20-1 and TRBJ1-2; D perhaps matches TRBD1 (6 bases). Trimming cost V 7 bases and J 3 bases, with 15 bases left between them. The CDR3 is 13 residues long. Germline V CDR1 and CDR2: DFQATT, SNEGSKA (reference sequence). CDR3 bases: TGCAGTGGGCAGGGGTTAGTGGACTATGGCTACACCTTC. Its protein is CSGQGLVDYGYTF.

This clonotype was recorded at least ten times. The chain uses TRBV28 and TRBJ2-7; D remains unclear. The germline V gene encodes CDR1 MDHEN and CDR2 SYDVKM. This CDR3 has 11 amino acids. V shed 10 bases and J shed 3 bases, with 10 bases lying between them. CDR3 sequence reads: CAIGQSYEQYF. CDR3 DNA: TGTGCCATAGGGCAAAGCTACGAGCAGTACTTC.

The J gene is TRBJ2-7, the V gene TRBV5-6; D unresolved. Germline CDR1 is SGHDT and CDR2 is YYEEEE. The CDR3 length is 15 residues. Deletions cut 3 bases from V and 0 bases from J, with 13 bases between. The CDR3 sequence: CASSSSPGSSYEQYF. CDR3 coding DNA: TGTGCCAGCAGCTCCTCCCCCGGCTCCTCCTACGAGCAGTACTTC.

This clonotype was detected ten times or more. This rearrangement joins TRBV6-1 to TRBJ1-6, with D maybe TRBD1 (6 bases). The CDR3 is 12 residues long. Looked up from germline, CDR1 is MNHNS and CDR2 is SASEGT. Trimming pared 8 bases from V and 10 bases from J, leaving 12 bases between. The chain's CDR3 is CASGGGASPLHF. CDR3 bases: TGTGCCAGCGGAGGGGGGGCCTCACCCCTCCACTTT.

This clonotype was detected ten times or more. This sequence joins TRBV2 and TRBJ2-4, with 7 bases that match TRBD1. Germline loops: CDR1 SNHLY, CDR2 FYNNEI. The CDR3 is 11 amino acids. Trimming cost V 3 bases and J 15 bases; bases outside gene matches: 5. The CDR3 sequence: CASSEKGARYF. In nucleotides, the CDR3 is TGTGCCAGCAGTGAGAAGGGGGCGAGGTACTTC.